This T cell receptor (beta chain) was observed in a study of shared clonotypes between healthy human individuals. About the research overall: A few men and two women, aged 18 to 49, were donors.

V lost 0 bases to trimming and J lost 9 bases, with 14 bases between them. Germline CDR1 reads LNHDA; CDR2 reads SQIVND (reference sequence). The CDR3 contains 14 residues. This clone was seen a few times. Template amounts of roughly 300 ng DNA, 30,000 or so T cell genomes, were employed in unsorted PBMC replicate PCRs. Data came from immunoSEQ multiplex PCR; TCRdb stores just in-frame clones and leaves some out. Seen here are hundreds of thousands of clones, around three quarters observed once, and the top ten hold about 12%. This chain links TRBV19 with TRBJ1-1, with a weak D call TRBD1 (5 bases). This receptor was taken from a woman aged 35 to 49 in good health. Some clones in this sample may be carry-over from other donors' samples. The sample comprised PBMCs. CDR3 sequence (DNA): TGTGCCAGTAGTATAGATCGCGGGGACTACCAAGCTTTCTTT. Translating it yields CASSIDRGDYQAFF.